This T cell receptor (beta chain) was profiled in a study of cytomegalovirus exposure and HLA in healthy donors. Regarding the study as a whole: Diagnosis of cytomegalovirus status made by the classifier reportedly showed high specificity and sensitivity.

Remarks on this clone: Its antigen remains unknown.

60 Vbeta and 13 Jbeta primers were used in PCR. As handled by the study authors: Later reanalysis found 80 million or so unique TCR beta chains, 10 million to 12 million of them shared. TCRdb's table, derived via immunoSEQ multiplex PCR, lists solely in-frame clones and lacks some. V and J calls and clone size follow that table, whereas D and trimming were derived from the DNA. In the table there are 110,000 to 150,000 clones, more than 9.5% of which are singletons. This CDR3 is built from 14 residues. The ends were cut back, 4 bases at V and 0 bases at J, with 8 bases in the middle. The germline CDR1 and CDR2 sequences are SGDLS and YYNGEE.

The source material was PBMCs. V gene TRBV9 combines with J gene TRBJ1-3; no firm D call. This receptor was taken from a man between 50 and 59 years old in good health and CMV-seronegative. DNA of the CDR3: TGTGCCAGCAGCACGACACCCTCTGGAAACACCATATATTTT. Protein: CASSTTPSGNTIYF.